The rows below give T cell receptor beta chains drawn from one sample of a study of blood T cell repertoires in COVID-19. Here immunoSEQ multiplex PCR was the method, and the copy in TCRdb shows in-frame clones only, minus some. The table has roughly 68,000 clones, 83% seen once. Sequencing was performed on peripheral blood. These receptors originate from a woman aged 80 or over with acute or convalescent COVID-19. Each CDR3 is given with its conserved first and last residue. Each record gives: V gene, D gene, clone size, J gene, CDR3 protein, CDR3 DNA. D genes are given only for firm matches. Some rows mark clone size as missing; the rest say once, few, many or name a class of expanded clone.

>TRBV14|-|-|TRBJ1-1
CASMGPMNTEAFF
TGTGCCAGCATGGGGCCGATGAACACTGAAGCTTTCTTT
>TRBV18|-|-|TRBJ1-1
CASSLDRSTEAFF
TGTGCCAGCTCACTTGACAGGTCCACTGAAGCTTTCTTT
>TRBV19|-|-|TRBJ2-7
CASSPRRSSVGEQYF
TGTGCCAGTAGCCCTAGGCGCAGCTCGGTGGGCGAGCAGTACTTC
>TRBV7-9|TRBD1|-|TRBJ1-1
CASSFQTGLSSSEAFF
TGTGCCAGCAGCTTCCAGACAGGGCTGAGTTCCTCTGAAGCTTTCTTT
>TRBV5-1|TRBD2|-|TRBJ2-1
CASSRQRGDNEQFF
TGCGCCAGCAGTCGTCAGCGGGGGGACAATGAGCAGTTCTTC
>TRBV30|-|-|TRBJ1-4
CAWSVVFGGRTNEKLFF
TGTGCCTGGAGTGTAGTCTTTGGCGGGAGGACTAATGAAAAACTGTTTTTT
>TRBV6-1|-|-|TRBJ1-1
CASSEYTAPPGEAFF
TGTGCCAGCAGTGAATACACGGCACCACCGGGGGAAGCTTTCTTT
>TRBV5-1|TRBD1|few|TRBJ2-7
CASGRDRAYEQYF
TGCGCCAGCGGGAGGGACAGGGCTTACGAGCAGTACTTC
>TRBV30|TRBD2|-|TRBJ2-1
CAWRPGLANNEQFF
TGTGCCTGGAGACCGGGACTAGCGAACAATGAGCAGTTCTTC
>TRBV13|-|-|TRBJ2-7
CASSLLISGGSYEQYF
TGTGCCAGCAGCTTACTGATTAGCGGAGGTTCCTACGAGCAGTACTTC
>TRBV6-6|TRBD1|-|TRBJ1-2
CASRMGQWGEYGYTF
TGTGCCAGCAGAATGGGACAGTGGGGGGAATATGGCTACACCTTC
>TRBV6-5|-|-|TRBJ1-1
CASSAGFNTEAFF
TGTGCCAGCAGCGCAGGATTCAACACTGAAGCTTTCTTT
>TRBV2|-|-|TRBJ1-2
CASLKGSDYGYTF
TGTGCCAGTTTAAAGGGGTCGGACTATGGCTACACCTTC
>TRBV6-2/TRBV6-3|TRBD2|-|TRBJ2-3
CASSYSSGGTDTQYF
TGTGCCAGCAGTTACTCTAGCGGGGGCACAGATACGCAGTATTTT
>TRBV28|-|-|TRBJ1-5
CASSVQPFGSNQPQHF
TGTGCCAGCAGCGTACAGCCCTTCGGTAGCAATCAGCCCCAGCATTTT
>TRBV5-4|-|-|TRBJ2-2
CASSLRELSTGELFF
TGTGCCAGCAGCTTGCGGGAGTTGAGCACCGGGGAGCTGTTTTTT
>TRBV7-8|-|-|TRBJ2-1
CASSSTRVGNEQFF
TGTGCCAGCAGCTCTACTAGGGTGGGAAATGAGCAGTTCTTC
>TRBV5-4|TRBD1|-|TRBJ2-3
CASSLAAGTGGTDTQYF
TGTGCCAGCAGCTTGGCAGCCGGGACAGGGGGAACAGATACGCAGTATTTT
>TRBV27|-|-|TRBJ1-5
CASSPIGGVWIQPQHF
TGTGCCAGCAGTCCTATCGGGGGGGTGTGGATTCAGCCCCAGCATTTT
>TRBV4-1|-|-|TRBJ1-4
CASSRRDSNEKLFF
TGCGCCAGCAGCCGCCGAGACAGTAATGAAAAACTGTTTTTT
>TRBV29-1|-|once|TRBJ1-1
CSVDPGMNTEAFF
TGCAGCGTTGATCCAGGGATGAACACTGAAGCTTTCTTT
>TRBV6-6|-|-|TRBJ2-1
CASQVGGGDEQFF
TGTGCCAGCCAGGTGGGAGGAGGTGATGAGCAGTTCTTC
>TRBV30|-|-|TRBJ1-5
CAWSVGQPGGQPQHF
TGTGCCTGGAGTGTAGGGCAGCCCGGGGGTCAGCCCCAGCATTTT
>TRBV7-2|-|-|TRBJ1-5
CASSYRDQPQHF
TGTGCCAGCAGCTACAGAGATCAGCCCCAGCATTTT
>TRBV20-1|-|-|TRBJ2-1
CSARRTGEQFF
TGCAGTGCTAGGAGAACGGGTGAGCAGTTCTTC
>TRBV7-2|-|-|TRBJ1-1
CASRRLRQDMNTEAFF
TGTGCCAGCAGGAGACTTCGACAGGATATGAACACTGAAGCTTTCTTT
>TRBV5-1|TRBD2|-|TRBJ2-1
CASSSTGLAGGQEQFF
TGCGCCAGCAGCTCGACGGGACTAGCGGGGGGACAGGAGCAGTTCTTC
>TRBV9|-|-|TRBJ1-5
CASSGDYSNQPQHF
TGTGCCAGCAGCGGCGACTATAGCAATCAGCCCCAGCATTTT
>TRBV19|-|-|TRBJ1-4
CASSTQGPGEKLFF
TGTGCCAGTAGTACCCAGGGGCCGGGGGAAAAACTGTTTTTT
>TRBV27|-|-|TRBJ2-3
CASSISPTPIRSTDTQYF
TGTGCCAGCAGTATAAGCCCGACACCGATAAGAAGCACAGATACGCAGTATTTT
>TRBV18|-|-|TRBJ2-5
CASSPLGGVETQYF
TGTGCCAGCTCACCTTTAGGAGGGGTAGAGACCCAGTACTTC
>TRBV10-3|-|-|TRBJ1-1
CATTRVRVGRDTEAFF
TGTGCCACGACCCGAGTTAGGGTAGGGAGGGACACTGAAGCTTTCTTT
>TRBV24-1|-|-|TRBJ2-1
CATSDPLGGALQNEQFF
TGTGCCACCAGTGATCCCCTTGGGGGGGCCTTACAAAATGAGCAGTTCTTC
>TRBV24-1|TRBD1|-|TRBJ1-5
CATSDPQGAEGNQPQHF
TGTGCCACCAGTGATCCCCAGGGGGCAGAGGGCAATCAGCCCCAGCATTTT
>TRBV19|-|once|TRBJ1-2
CASSIVGQSYGYTF
TGTGCCAGTAGTATAGTCGGACAGAGCTATGGCTACACCTTC
>TRBV2|-|-|TRBJ1-1
CASSEVAGRGNTEAFF
TGTGCCAGCAGTGAAGTGGCAGGGCGGGGGAACACTGAAGCTTTCTTT
>TRBV29-1|-|-|TRBJ1-1
CSVDRGNTEAFF
TGCAGCGTTGACAGGGGGAACACTGAAGCTTTCTTT
>TRBV14|-|-|TRBJ1-6
CASSQRQANSPLHF
TGTGCCAGCAGCCAACGACAGGCAAATTCACCCCTCCACTTT
>TRBV10-3|-|-|TRBJ1-5
CAARGGREGQPQHF
TGTGCCGCCCGAGGGGGGAGGGAGGGTCAGCCCCAGCATTTT
>TRBV10-3|TRBD1|-|TRBJ1-1
CAISDPGQLNTEAFF
TGTGCCATCAGTGACCCGGGACAGTTGAACACTGAAGCTTTCTTT
>TRBV6-1|TRBD1|-|TRBJ1-2
CASSDTQGPKGYTF
TGTGCCAGCAGTGACACACAGGGGCCCAAGGGCTACACCTTC
>TRBV30|-|-|TRBJ1-6
CAWNLQGFSPLHF
TGTGCCTGGAATCTGCAGGGGTTTTCACCCCTCCACTTT
>TRBV6-5|TRBD1|-|TRBJ1-5
CASADREGQPQHF
TGTGCCAGCGCGGACAGGGAGGGACAGCCCCAGCATTTT
>TRBV30|-|-|TRBJ1-1
CAWSVREHTEAFF
TGTGCCTGGAGTGTTCGGGAACACACTGAAGCTTTCTTT
>TRBV18|TRBD2|few|TRBJ2-1
CASSPGLAGGDEQFF
TGTGCCAGCTCACCGGGACTAGCGGGAGGGGATGAGCAGTTCTTC
>TRBV29-1|-|few|TRBJ2-2
CSVGQGLTGELFF
TGCAGCGTTGGACAGGGACTCACCGGGGAGCTGTTTTTT
>TRBV4-1|TRBD1|once|TRBJ1-5
CASSLQDRVRNQPQHF
TGCGCCAGCAGCCTCCAAGACAGGGTAAGGAATCAGCCCCAGCATTTT
>TRBV19|-|-|TRBJ2-7
CASRTSITGIYEQYF
TGTGCCAGTAGGACTAGTATCACCGGGATCTACGAGCAGTACTTC
>TRBV19|-|few|TRBJ2-7
CASRSLSTSYEQYF
TGTGCCAGTAGGAGCCTGAGCACCTCCTACGAGCAGTACTTC
>TRBV5-6|TRBD2|-|TRBJ2-2
CASSLRASGGRTGELFF
TGTGCCAGCAGTCTGCGGGCTAGCGGGGGGCGAACCGGGGAGCTGTTTTTT
>TRBV2|TRBD2|-|TRBJ2-3
CASSAAGASGGARDTQYF
TGTGCCAGCAGTGCAGCCGGGGCTAGCGGGGGGGCTAGAGATACGCAGTATTTT
>TRBV9|-|-|TRBJ2-1
CASSVNREQFF
TGTGCCAGCAGCGTGAACAGGGAGCAGTTCTTC
>TRBV25-1|-|-|TRBJ1-3
CASSLVEGHRYF
TGTGCCAGCAGTTTAGTTGAAGGACATAGATATTTT
>TRBV5-6|-|-|TRBJ1-6
CASSLGVGNSPLHF
TGTGCCAGCAGCTTAGGGGTTGGTAATTCACCCCTCCACTTT